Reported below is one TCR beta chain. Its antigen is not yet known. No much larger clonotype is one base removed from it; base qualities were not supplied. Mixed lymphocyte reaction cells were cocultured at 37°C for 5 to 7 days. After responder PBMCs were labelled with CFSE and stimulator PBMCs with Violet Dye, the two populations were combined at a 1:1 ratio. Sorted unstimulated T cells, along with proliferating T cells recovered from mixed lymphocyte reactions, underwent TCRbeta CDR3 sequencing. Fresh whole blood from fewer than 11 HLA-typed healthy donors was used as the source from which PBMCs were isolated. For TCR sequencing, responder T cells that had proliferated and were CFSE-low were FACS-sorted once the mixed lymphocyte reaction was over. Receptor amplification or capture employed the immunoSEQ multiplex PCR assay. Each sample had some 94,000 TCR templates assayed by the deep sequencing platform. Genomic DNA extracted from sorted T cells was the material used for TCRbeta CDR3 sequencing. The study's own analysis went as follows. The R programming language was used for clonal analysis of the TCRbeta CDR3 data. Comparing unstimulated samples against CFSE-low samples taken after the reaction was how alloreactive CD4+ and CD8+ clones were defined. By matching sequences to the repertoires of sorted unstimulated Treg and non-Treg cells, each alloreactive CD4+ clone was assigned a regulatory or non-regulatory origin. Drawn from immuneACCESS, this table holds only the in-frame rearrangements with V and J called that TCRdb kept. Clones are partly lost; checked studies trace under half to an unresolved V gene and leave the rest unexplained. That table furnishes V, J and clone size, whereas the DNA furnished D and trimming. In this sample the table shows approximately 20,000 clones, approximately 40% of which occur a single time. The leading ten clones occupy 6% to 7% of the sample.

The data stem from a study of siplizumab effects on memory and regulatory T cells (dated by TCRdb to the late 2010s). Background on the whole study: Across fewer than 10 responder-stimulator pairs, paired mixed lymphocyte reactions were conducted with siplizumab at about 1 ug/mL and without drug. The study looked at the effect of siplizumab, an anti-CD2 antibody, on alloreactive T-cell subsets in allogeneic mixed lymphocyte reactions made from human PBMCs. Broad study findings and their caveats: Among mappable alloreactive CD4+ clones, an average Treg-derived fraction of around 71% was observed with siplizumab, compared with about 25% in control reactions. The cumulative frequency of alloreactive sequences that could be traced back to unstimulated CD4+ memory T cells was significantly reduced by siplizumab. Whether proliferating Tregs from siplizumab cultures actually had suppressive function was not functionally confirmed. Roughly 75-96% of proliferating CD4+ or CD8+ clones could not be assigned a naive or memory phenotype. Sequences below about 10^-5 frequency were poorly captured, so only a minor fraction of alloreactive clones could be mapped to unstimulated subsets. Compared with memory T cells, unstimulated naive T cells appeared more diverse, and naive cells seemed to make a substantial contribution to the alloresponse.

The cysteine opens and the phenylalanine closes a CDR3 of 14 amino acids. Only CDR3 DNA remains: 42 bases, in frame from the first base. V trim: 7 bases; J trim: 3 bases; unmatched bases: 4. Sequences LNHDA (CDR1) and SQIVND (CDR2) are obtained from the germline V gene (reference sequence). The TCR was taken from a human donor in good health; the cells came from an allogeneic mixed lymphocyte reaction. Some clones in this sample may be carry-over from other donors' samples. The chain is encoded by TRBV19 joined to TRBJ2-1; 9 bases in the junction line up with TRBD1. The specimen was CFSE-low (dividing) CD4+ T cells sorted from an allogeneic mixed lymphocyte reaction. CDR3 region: CASKGQGVYNEQFF. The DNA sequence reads TGTGCCAGTAAGGGACAGGGAGTCTACAATGAGCAGTTCTTC.